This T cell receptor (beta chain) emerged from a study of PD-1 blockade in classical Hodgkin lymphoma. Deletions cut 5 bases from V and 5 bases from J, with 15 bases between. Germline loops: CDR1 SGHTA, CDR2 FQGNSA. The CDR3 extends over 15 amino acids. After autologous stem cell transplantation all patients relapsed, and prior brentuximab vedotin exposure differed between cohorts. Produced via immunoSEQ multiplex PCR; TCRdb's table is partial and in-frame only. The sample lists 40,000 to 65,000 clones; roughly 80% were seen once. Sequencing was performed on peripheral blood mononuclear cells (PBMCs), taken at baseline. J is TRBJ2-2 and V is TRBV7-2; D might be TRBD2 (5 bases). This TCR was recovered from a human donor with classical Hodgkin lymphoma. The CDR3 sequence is CASSPEGVATGELFF. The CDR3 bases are TGTGCCAGCAGCCCAGAGGGAGTCGCAACCGGGGAGCTGTTTTTT.